These T cell receptor beta chains were read from a single sample in a study of long-term antiretroviral therapy in people with HIV. Assay: immunoSEQ multiplex PCR; the TCRdb copy retains only in-frame clones and omits some. The sample yields approximately 34,000 clones, under 85% seen once. Sequenced material: unsorted PBMCs, taken 1 year after starting antiretroviral therapy. Source of these receptors: a young man with HIV. CDR3s include the opening cysteine and the closing phenylalanine or tryptophan. Each record gives: J gene, clone size, V gene, D gene, CDR3 DNA, CDR3 protein. The D gene is left open where the match is weak. Clone size is given for some rows only: seen once, a few or many times, or a class if the clone is expanded.

TRBJ1-2 | medium-sized | TRBV9 | . | TGTGCCAGCAGCGTAGAATCCTATGGCTACACCTTC | CASSVESYGYTF
TRBJ2-7 | few | TRBV7-9 | TRBD2 | TGTGCCAGCAGCTCACCGACTAGCGGGGGGCCCGGATACGAGCAGTACTTC | CASSSPTSGGPGYEQYF
TRBJ2-7 | few | TRBV10-2 | . | TGCGCCAGCAGGGGGAGACACCTCCTTTCCTACGAGCAGTACTTC | CASRGRHLLSYEQYF
TRBJ2-7 | once | TRBV5-1 | . | TGCGCCAGCAGCTATGGGGGGGCCGGGGTCCCCTACGAGCAGTACTTC | CASSYGGAGVPYEQYF
TRBJ2-1 | . | TRBV7-9 | TRBD2 | TGTGCCAGCAGCCGCAATAGCGGGGGGAGGTACAATGAGCAGTTCTTC | CASSRNSGGRYNEQFF
TRBJ1-4 | . | TRBV27 | . | TGTGCCAGCAGTTTACGGGGGGGCAATGAAAAACTGTTTTTT | CASSLRGGNEKLFF
TRBJ2-2 | . | TRBV9 | . | TGTGCCAGCAGCGTAGGGCAGGGCAGCACCGGGGAGCTGTTTTTT | CASSVGQGSTGELFF
TRBJ1-2 | few | TRBV27 | TRBD1 | TGTGCCAGCAGTGCACAGGGGATCGCTAACTATGGCTACACCTTC | CASSAQGIANYGYTF
TRBJ1-1 | once | TRBV9 | . | TGTGCCAGCAGCGTAGCTGAAACCCCGGAAACTTCGCCTGAAGCTTTCTTT | CASSVAETPETSPEAFF
TRBJ2-4 | . | TRBV6-5 | . | TGTGCCAGCAGTTACGAGGCTAGCTCGGCCAAAAACATTCAGTACTTC | CASSYEASSAKNIQYF
TRBJ2-7 | . | TRBV2 | TRBD2 | TGTGCCAGCAGTGAAGTAAGGGAGCGGGGGGGGCACTCCTACGAGCAGTACTTC | CASSEVRERGGHSYEQYF
TRBJ2-7 | . | TRBV7-2 | . | TGTGCCAGCAGCTTGGGGGTAGATAACGAGCAGTACTTC | CASSLGVDNEQYF
TRBJ2-1 | once | TRBV27 | . | TGTGCCAGCAGTTTAATAGGTGGAGGGGGGATTAAGAATGAGCAGTTCTTC | CASSLIGGGGIKNEQFF
TRBJ1-2 | . | TRBV6-5 | . | TGTGCCAGCAGGGTGGGGGGTACAAGCGGCTACACCTTC | CASRVGGTSGYTF
TRBJ1-1 | few | TRBV18 | . | TGTGCCAGCTGTACGGGAGGCGCCTTGAACACTGAAGCTTTCTTT | CASCTGGALNTEAFF
TRBJ2-7 | . | TRBV2 | . | TGTGCCAGCAGTAGACGCGCCGGGACACTATACGAGCAGTACTTC | CASSRRAGTLYEQYF
TRBJ1-1 | . | TRBV29-1 | TRBD1 | TGCAGCGTTGAAGACATGGACAGGGAAACTTTCTTT | CSVEDMDRETFF
TRBJ1-1 | once | TRBV28 | TRBD1 | TGTGCCAGCACCTTGACAGGGGGGAATGAAGCTTTCTTT | CASTLTGGNEAFF
TRBJ1-2 | . | TRBV27 | TRBD1 | TGTGCCAGCAGAGCCCAGGGACAGCAATACTATGGCTACACCTTC | CASRAQGQQYYGYTF
TRBJ1-1 | . | TRBV9 | . | TGTGCCAGCAGCGTAGATAGGAACACTGAAGCTTTCTTT | CASSVDRNTEAFF
TRBJ2-1 | . | TRBV6-1 | . | TGTGCCAGCAGTGAATTACAGGCATACAATGAGCAGTTCTTC | CASSELQAYNEQFF
TRBJ2-5 | . | TRBV6-4 | . | TGTGCCAGCAGCAGGGAGCCCCAAGAGACCCAGTACTTC | CASSREPQETQYF
TRBJ2-1 | . | TRBV28 | TRBD1 | TGTGCCAGCAGCCCTAGTTTGCAGAGCCGATGGGACAGGGGCTACAATGAGCAGTTCTTC | CASSPSLQSRWDRGYNEQFF
TRBJ2-2 | . | TRBV9 | . | TGTGCCAGCAGCGTCTCCCGCGACCCGGGCGGAAACACCGGGGAGCTGTTTTTT | CASSVSRDPGGNTGELFF
TRBJ2-1 | . | TRBV4-3 | TRBD2 | TGCGCCAGCAGCCAGGAATCTAGCGGGAGGGCCATCTATGAGCAGTTCTTC | CASSQESSGRAIYEQFF
TRBJ2-3 | . | TRBV14 | . | TGTGCCAGCAGCCTCTTGGGGGGGCCAGATACGCAGTATTTT | CASSLLGGPDTQYF
TRBJ2-7 | . | TRBV19 | . | TGTGCCAGTAGTCTAGGGGATCCGGGGGAGCAGTACTTC | CASSLGDPGEQYF
TRBJ2-6 | . | TRBV18 | TRBD1 | TGTGCCAGCTCACTGGGACAGGGGGAAGCTGGGGCCAACGTCCTGACTTTC | CASSLGQGEAGANVLTF
TRBJ2-3 | . | TRBV6-6 | . | TGTGCCAGCAGTTACTTAGGGGGGCGTGGAGATACGCAGTATTTT | CASSYLGGRGDTQYF
TRBJ2-1 | . | TRBV14 | TRBD2 | TGTGCCAGCAGCCAAGATCCGGCCGGGAGGGTGCTTGATGAGCAGTTCTTC | CASSQDPAGRVLDEQFF
TRBJ1-1 | . | TRBV9 | . | TGTGCCAGCAGCGTAGATCCGTGGGGAGGGGGCACTGAAGCTTTCTTT | CASSVDPWGGGTEAFF
TRBJ1-5 | . | TRBV28 | TRBD1 | TGTGCCAGCAGCCCCCCTAGGGGGCGCGGCAATCAGCCCCAGCATTTT | CASSPPRGRGNQPQHF
TRBJ1-2 | once | TRBV9 | TRBD1 | TGTGCCAGCAGCCTACCGGGACAGGGGGCGCGGAATGGCTACACCTTC | CASSLPGQGARNGYTF
TRBJ1-1 | . | TRBV19 | TRBD1 | TGTGCCAGTAGTATAGATCTCAGGGTACAGGGGGCGGGCACTGAAGCTTTCTTT | CASSIDLRVQGAGTEAFF
TRBJ2-5 | . | TRBV28 | . | TGTGCCAGCAGTTTATACAGTATTCAAGAGACCCAGTACTTC | CASSLYSIQETQYF
TRBJ1-4 | . | TRBV19 | TRBD1 | TGTGCCAGTAGCCCGACAGGGACTAATGAAAAACTGTTTTTT | CASSPTGTNEKLFF
TRBJ1-1 | . | TRBV19 | TRBD1 | TGTGCCAGTAGTATCCCGCCACAGGGGGCAAACACTGAAGCTTTCTTT | CASSIPPQGANTEAFF
TRBJ1-2 | . | TRBV19 | . | TGTGCCAGTAGTATGGGACACCTGATGACTAACTATGGCTACACCTTC | CASSMGHLMTNYGYTF
TRBJ2-1 | few | TRBV6-6 | . | TGTGCCAGCAGCAGACCATACAATGAGCAGTTCTTC | CASSRPYNEQFF
TRBJ2-1 | . | TRBV6-5 | TRBD1 | TGTGCCAGCAGTTACCTGAGACAGGGGGTCAACAATGAGCAGTTCTTC | CASSYLRQGVNNEQFF
TRBJ2-7 | . | TRBV9 | TRBD1 | TGTGCCAGCAGCGACCGGGACAGTACCTACGAGCAGTACTTC | CASSDRDSTYEQYF
TRBJ2-3 | once | TRBV5-1 | TRBD2 | TGCGCCAGCAGCTGGACTAGCGGGGGTACGACAGATACGCAGTATTTT | CASSWTSGGTTDTQYF
TRBJ2-3 | . | TRBV4-1 | . | TGCGCCAGCAGCCTTGGGACACCTCACACAGATACGCAGTATTTT | CASSLGTPHTDTQYF
TRBJ2-1 | . | TRBV6-5 | TRBD1 | TGTGCCAGTAAATACCGGGACAGGGGTGGTCATGAGCAGTTCTTC | CASKYRDRGGHEQFF
TRBJ1-5 | . | TRBV4-2 | . | TGTGCCAGCAGCCAAGAAGTGGGGGAGGGTCAGCCCCAGCATTTT | CASSQEVGEGQPQHF
TRBJ1-6 | few | TRBV27 | . | TGTGCCAGCAGTTTATCGGAGCCGGTATCGACACCCCTCCACTTT | CASSLSEPVSTPLHF
TRBJ1-4 | . | TRBV18 | . | TGTGCCAGCTCACGGTGGCAGGACATGGAGAATGAAAAACTGTTTTTT | CASSRWQDMENEKLFF
TRBJ2-1 | . | TRBV5-8 | TRBD1 | TGTGCCAGCAGCTCCTATCGACAGGGTTCCCCCCTCCTCTCCTACAATGAGCAGTTCTTC | CASSSYRQGSPLLSYNEQFF
TRBJ1-3 | once | TRBV2 | . | TGTGCCAGCAGTGAGCCGGCTGGAAACACCATATATTTT | CASSEPAGNTIYF
TRBJ1-4 | few | TRBV2 | . | TGTGCCAGCAGTGCGGTTGGGGAAGGTTTAAGGGAAAAACTGTTTTTT | CASSAVGEGLREKLFF
TRBJ2-1 | . | TRBV10-3 | TRBD1 | TGTGCCATCAGTGAGGGAGGGACAGGGTACTACAATGAGCAGTTCTTC | CAISEGGTGYYNEQFF
TRBJ1-1 | . | TRBV7-9 | . | TGTGCCAGCAGTCCGGTGTCGAGACGAACTGAAGCTTTCTTT | CASSPVSRRTEAFF
TRBJ2-5 | . | TRBV7-9 | . | TGTGCCAGCAGCTTCGCAGGGCGACAAGAGACCCAGTACTTC | CASSFAGRQETQYF
TRBJ1-5 | . | TRBV19 | TRBD1 | TGTGCCAGTAGTTCGGACAGGTTAGGACAGCCCCAGCATTTT | CASSSDRLGQPQHF
TRBJ2-5 | . | TRBV18 | . | TGTGCCAGCTCCCCGGGGGCCAGGGAGACCCAGTACTTC | CASSPGARETQYF
TRBJ1-6 | . | TRBV18 | . | TGTGCCAGCTCACCAGAAGCAGGCAAATATAATTCACCCCTCCACTTT | CASSPEAGKYNSPLHF
TRBJ2-3 | . | TRBV4-3 | . | TGCGCCAGCAGCCAAGATCGGCTAAGAACAGATACGCAGTATTTT | CASSQDRLRTDTQYF
TRBJ1-5 | . | TRBV4-1 | . | TGCGCCAGCAGCCAATCTGTAAGGCAGGGGAACAATCAGCCCCAGCATTTT | CASSQSVRQGNNQPQHF
TRBJ2-7 | . | TRBV27 | . | TGTGCCAGCAGTTTCCTCCCACAGGATGCCGAGCAGTACTTC | CASSFLPQDAEQYF